The rows below give T cell receptor beta chains drawn from one sample of a study of T cell changes during pregnancy in multiple sclerosis. The method was immunoSEQ multiplex PCR; TCRdb's version includes in-frame clones alone and lacks a portion of them. Of about 36,000 clones detected, roughly nine tenths appear once; the ten largest clones hold 0.47%. Sequencing was performed on CD4+ T cells from peripheral blood mononuclear cells, taken in the second trimester of pregnancy. These receptors were collected from a female donor in good health, enrolled as a control in a pregnancy study. Each CDR3 is given with its conserved first and last residue. Fields, in order: J gene, D gene, V gene, clone size, CDR3 protein, CDR3 DNA. The D gene is left open where the match is weak. Expanded clones get a size class; other rows say once, few or many, or leave the size out.

j_call: TRBJ2-5; d_call: TRBD2; v_call: TRBV7-9; clone_size: NA; cdr3_aa: CASSSTLRLAGGLETQYF; cdr3_nt: TGTGCCAGCAGCTCCACCCTTCGACTAGCGGGGGGGCTAGAGACCCAGTACTTC
j_call: TRBJ2-6; d_call: TRBD1; v_call: TRBV10-3; clone_size: once; cdr3_aa: CAARTGDAISGANVLTF; cdr3_nt: TGTGCCGCACGGACAGGCGATGCTATCTCTGGGGCCAACGTCCTGACTTTC
j_call: TRBJ2-5; d_call: NA; v_call: TRBV5-4; clone_size: once; cdr3_aa: CASSFPGVETQYF; cdr3_nt: TGTGCCAGCAGCTTTCCAGGGGTGGAGACCCAGTACTTC
j_call: TRBJ2-7; d_call: TRBD2; v_call: TRBV19; clone_size: NA; cdr3_aa: CASSPSSGRARYEQYF; cdr3_nt: TGTGCCAGTAGTCCGTCTAGCGGGAGGGCCAGATACGAGCAGTACTTC
j_call: TRBJ2-3; d_call: TRBD2; v_call: TRBV7-9; clone_size: NA; cdr3_aa: CASSLPLAGLSTDTQYF; cdr3_nt: TGTGCCAGCAGCCTACCTCTAGCGGGGCTTAGCACAGATACGCAGTATTTT
j_call: TRBJ1-1; d_call: NA; v_call: TRBV5-1; clone_size: NA; cdr3_aa: CASSMTTVMNTEAFF; cdr3_nt: TGCGCCAGCAGCATGACGACTGTCATGAACACTGAAGCTTTCTTT
j_call: TRBJ2-4; d_call: NA; v_call: TRBV5-1; clone_size: NA; cdr3_aa: CASRGVGQGPQYF; cdr3_nt: TGCGCCAGCCGTGGGGTCGGCCAGGGGCCTCAGTACTTC
j_call: TRBJ2-5; d_call: NA; v_call: TRBV5-1; clone_size: NA; cdr3_aa: CASSLIAVQETQYF; cdr3_nt: TGCGCCAGCAGCCTAATAGCGGTTCAAGAGACCCAGTACTTC
j_call: TRBJ2-3; d_call: NA; v_call: TRBV10-2; clone_size: NA; cdr3_aa: CASLLGGGSTDTQYF; cdr3_nt: TGCGCCAGCCTCCTGGGCGGGGGCAGCACAGATACGCAGTATTTT
j_call: TRBJ2-1; d_call: TRBD2; v_call: TRBV5-5; clone_size: NA; cdr3_aa: CASSLGLGGSSYNEQFF; cdr3_nt: TGTGCCAGCAGCTTGGGGCTTGGCGGGAGCTCCTACAATGAGCAGTTCTTC
j_call: TRBJ2-3; d_call: NA; v_call: TRBV6-1; clone_size: NA; cdr3_aa: CASSEGNSGGTDTQYF; cdr3_nt: TGTGCCAGCAGTGAAGGGAATAGCGGAGGCACAGATACGCAGTATTTT
j_call: TRBJ2-1; d_call: TRBD2; v_call: TRBV7-3; clone_size: once; cdr3_aa: CASSDGLAGNEQFF; cdr3_nt: TGTGCCAGCAGTGACGGACTAGCGGGGAATGAGCAGTTCTTC
j_call: TRBJ2-3; d_call: TRBD1; v_call: TRBV27; clone_size: NA; cdr3_aa: CASSIPGTGSGQYF; cdr3_nt: TGTGCCAGCTCCATTCCCGGGACAGGGTCGGGGCAGTATTTT
j_call: TRBJ2-3; d_call: NA; v_call: TRBV10-1; clone_size: NA; cdr3_aa: CASSDKGGTDTQYF; cdr3_nt: TGCGCCAGCAGTGACAAGGGGGGCACAGATACGCAGTATTTT
j_call: TRBJ2-7; d_call: TRBD1; v_call: TRBV29-1; clone_size: NA; cdr3_aa: CSVGTGPTEQYF; cdr3_nt: TGCAGCGTTGGGACAGGACCTACCGAGCAGTACTTC
j_call: TRBJ2-7; d_call: NA; v_call: TRBV14; clone_size: NA; cdr3_aa: CASSHQSPLMGAGEQYF; cdr3_nt: TGTGCCAGCAGCCACCAAAGCCCGCTGATGGGCGCTGGGGAGCAGTACTTC
j_call: TRBJ2-6; d_call: NA; v_call: TRBV19; clone_size: NA; cdr3_aa: CASSIDRSGTKRSGANVLTF; cdr3_nt: TGTGCCAGTAGTATAGATCGGAGCGGCACGAAACGCTCTGGGGCCAACGTCCTGACTTTC
j_call: TRBJ2-7; d_call: TRBD2; v_call: TRBV28; clone_size: NA; cdr3_aa: CASSLISGSSYEQYF; cdr3_nt: TGTGCCAGCAGTTTAATTAGCGGGAGTTCCTACGAGCAGTACTTC
j_call: TRBJ2-2; d_call: NA; v_call: TRBV11-1; clone_size: once; cdr3_aa: CASGPALWRTGELFF; cdr3_nt: TGTGCCAGCGGACCGGCACTCTGGAGGACCGGGGAGCTGTTTTTT
j_call: TRBJ1-1; d_call: TRBD1; v_call: TRBV4-1; clone_size: NA; cdr3_aa: CASSQPTGGTEAFF; cdr3_nt: TGCGCCAGCAGCCAACCGACAGGGGGCACTGAAGCTTTCTTT
j_call: TRBJ2-7; d_call: NA; v_call: TRBV10-3; clone_size: NA; cdr3_aa: CAIRAAGDYEQYF; cdr3_nt: TGTGCCATCAGGGCGGCAGGGGACTACGAGCAGTACTTC
j_call: TRBJ1-1; d_call: TRBD1; v_call: TRBV14; clone_size: few; cdr3_aa: CASSQDLTGRAFF; cdr3_nt: TGTGCCAGCAGCCAAGATCTGACAGGGCGGGCTTTCTTT
j_call: TRBJ1-3; d_call: NA; v_call: TRBV6-5; clone_size: NA; cdr3_aa: CASSYAQGSGNTIYF; cdr3_nt: TGTGCCAGCAGTTACGCGCAGGGGTCTGGAAACACCATATATTTT
j_call: TRBJ2-1; d_call: NA; v_call: TRBV10-1; clone_size: NA; cdr3_aa: CASMGQGLSYNEQFF; cdr3_nt: TGCGCCAGCATGGGGCAGGGTTTATCCTACAATGAGCAGTTCTTC
j_call: TRBJ1-6; d_call: TRBD1; v_call: TRBV30; clone_size: NA; cdr3_aa: CAWSGDSSNSPLHF; cdr3_nt: TGTGCCTGGAGTGGGGACAGTTCTAATTCACCCCTCCACTTT
j_call: TRBJ1-1; d_call: TRBD1; v_call: TRBV18; clone_size: once; cdr3_aa: CASSDQNPGGAFF; cdr3_nt: TGTGCCAGCTCGGACCAGAACCCAGGGGGTGCTTTCTTT
j_call: TRBJ1-3; d_call: NA; v_call: TRBV10-3; clone_size: NA; cdr3_aa: CAMRRTGDGNTIYF; cdr3_nt: TGTGCCATGCGCCGTACAGGCGATGGAAACACCATATATTTT
j_call: TRBJ1-6; d_call: TRBD1; v_call: TRBV6-5; clone_size: NA; cdr3_aa: CASRPGGQLNSPLHF; cdr3_nt: TGTGCCAGCAGACCCGGGGGACAGCTTAATTCACCCCTCCACTTT
j_call: TRBJ1-1; d_call: TRBD1; v_call: TRBV10-3; clone_size: NA; cdr3_aa: CAISGQGASRGAFF; cdr3_nt: TGTGCCATCAGTGGACAGGGGGCCTCAAGGGGAGCTTTCTTT
j_call: TRBJ1-2; d_call: NA; v_call: TRBV6-1; clone_size: few; cdr3_aa: CASSEVAANYGYTF; cdr3_nt: TGTGCCAGCAGTGAAGTCGCAGCGAACTATGGCTACACCTTC
j_call: TRBJ2-7; d_call: NA; v_call: TRBV27; clone_size: NA; cdr3_aa: CASSPQPTRTYEQYF; cdr3_nt: TGTGCCAGCAGTCCACAACCGACAAGAACCTACGAGCAGTACTTC
j_call: TRBJ2-3; d_call: NA; v_call: TRBV6-1; clone_size: NA; cdr3_aa: CASSEWGPDTQYF; cdr3_nt: TGTGCCAGCAGTGAGTGGGGGCCAGATACGCAGTATTTT
j_call: TRBJ2-3; d_call: NA; v_call: TRBV6-1; clone_size: NA; cdr3_aa: CASMRDRVAQYF; cdr3_nt: TGTGCCAGCATGCGGGACAGAGTTGCACAGTATTTT
j_call: TRBJ2-5; d_call: TRBD1; v_call: TRBV5-4; clone_size: NA; cdr3_aa: CASSVGTAGQETQYF; cdr3_nt: TGTGCCAGCAGCGTCGGGACAGCTGGGCAAGAGACCCAGTACTTC
j_call: TRBJ2-1; d_call: NA; v_call: TRBV27; clone_size: once; cdr3_aa: CASSSTSYNEQFF; cdr3_nt: TGTGCCAGCAGTTCCACTAGTTACAATGAGCAGTTCTTC
j_call: TRBJ2-7; d_call: NA; v_call: TRBV7-6; clone_size: NA; cdr3_aa: CASSISRASYEQYF; cdr3_nt: TGTGCCAGCAGCATATCCAGGGCGTCCTACGAGCAGTACTTC
j_call: TRBJ2-3; d_call: NA; v_call: TRBV7-9; clone_size: NA; cdr3_aa: CASTKGVSLGTQYF; cdr3_nt: TGTGCCAGCACCAAGGGGGTCAGCTTAGGTACGCAGTATTTT
j_call: TRBJ2-5; d_call: NA; v_call: TRBV28; clone_size: NA; cdr3_aa: CASSNSQETQYF; cdr3_nt: TGTGCCAGCAGTAACAGCCAAGAGACCCAGTACTTC
j_call: TRBJ1-2; d_call: NA; v_call: TRBV5-6; clone_size: NA; cdr3_aa: CASSSSSGNYGYTF; cdr3_nt: TGTGCCAGCAGCTCCTCGTCGGGTAACTATGGCTACACCTTC
j_call: TRBJ1-4; d_call: NA; v_call: TRBV28; clone_size: NA; cdr3_aa: CASSLYRDEKLFF; cdr3_nt: TGTGCCAGCAGTTTATACAGGGATGAAAAACTGTTTTTT
j_call: TRBJ2-3; d_call: NA; v_call: TRBV28; clone_size: NA; cdr3_aa: CASSPTREAPPQYF; cdr3_nt: TGTGCCAGCAGCCCGACCAGGGAAGCTCCGCCGCAGTATTTT
j_call: TRBJ2-7; d_call: TRBD1; v_call: TRBV23-1; clone_size: NA; cdr3_aa: CASRPDRGYEQYF; cdr3_nt: TGCGCCAGCAGGCCCGACAGGGGCTACGAGCAGTACTTC
j_call: TRBJ1-5; d_call: NA; v_call: TRBV19; clone_size: NA; cdr3_aa: CASVRGGNGNQPQHF; cdr3_nt: TGTGCCAGTGTTAGGGGGGGGAACGGCAATCAGCCCCAGCATTTT
j_call: TRBJ2-3; d_call: TRBD2; v_call: TRBV4-2; clone_size: NA; cdr3_aa: CASSQNSGNTDTQYF; cdr3_nt: TGTGCCAGCAGCCAAAATAGCGGGAACACAGATACGCAGTATTTT
j_call: TRBJ2-1; d_call: TRBD1; v_call: TRBV5-1; clone_size: NA; cdr3_aa: CASSLTGGGGPNEQFF; cdr3_nt: TGCGCCAGCAGCTTGACAGGGGGCGGAGGGCCAAATGAGCAGTTCTTC
j_call: TRBJ1-2; d_call: NA; v_call: TRBV4-1; clone_size: once; cdr3_aa: CASSQGQTGDFYGYTF; cdr3_nt: TGCGCCAGCAGCCAGGGCCAGACCGGGGATTTCTATGGCTACACCTTC
j_call: TRBJ1-6; d_call: NA; v_call: TRBV10-3; clone_size: NA; cdr3_aa: CAIREGQSSYNSPLHF; cdr3_nt: TGTGCCATCAGGGAGGGACAAAGCTCCTATAATTCACCCCTCCACTTT
j_call: TRBJ1-5; d_call: TRBD1; v_call: TRBV6-5; clone_size: NA; cdr3_aa: CASGRRGRNQPQHF; cdr3_nt: TGTGCCAGCGGCCGGAGGGGGCGAAATCAGCCCCAGCATTTT
j_call: TRBJ2-5; d_call: NA; v_call: TRBV25-1; clone_size: NA; cdr3_aa: CASSVGVQETQYF; cdr3_nt: TGTGCCAGCAGTGTCGGGGTTCAAGAGACCCAGTACTTC
j_call: TRBJ2-7; d_call: TRBD1; v_call: TRBV19; clone_size: few; cdr3_aa: CASSIATGVLYEQYF; cdr3_nt: TGTGCCAGTAGTATTGCGACAGGGGTGCTCTACGAGCAGTACTTC
j_call: TRBJ2-5; d_call: TRBD2; v_call: TRBV7-7; clone_size: NA; cdr3_aa: CASSLGGAGLRETQYF; cdr3_nt: TGTGCTAGCAGCTTAGGCGGAGCGGGGCTCCGAGAGACCCAGTACTTC
j_call: TRBJ2-1; d_call: NA; v_call: TRBV5-1; clone_size: NA; cdr3_aa: CASRQGPTYNEQFF; cdr3_nt: TGCGCCAGCAGGCAGGGGCCTACCTACAATGAGCAGTTCTTC
j_call: TRBJ2-1; d_call: NA; v_call: TRBV25-1; clone_size: NA; cdr3_aa: CATAPPGSYNEQFF; cdr3_nt: TGTGCCACCGCCCCCCCAGGTTCCTACAATGAGCAGTTCTTC